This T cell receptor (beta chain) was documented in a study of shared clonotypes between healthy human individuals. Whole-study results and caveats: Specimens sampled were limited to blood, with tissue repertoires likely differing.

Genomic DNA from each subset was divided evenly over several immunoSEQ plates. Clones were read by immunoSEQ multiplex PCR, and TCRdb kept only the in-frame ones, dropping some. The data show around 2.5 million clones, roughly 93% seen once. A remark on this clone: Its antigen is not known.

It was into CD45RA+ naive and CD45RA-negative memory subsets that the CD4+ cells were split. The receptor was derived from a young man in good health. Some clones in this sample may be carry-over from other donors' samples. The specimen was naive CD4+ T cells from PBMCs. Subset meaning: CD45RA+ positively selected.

The CDR3 here is CASSLKGTGQNSNQPQHF. CDR3 nucleotide sequence: TGTGCCAGCAGCTTAAAGGGGACAGGGCAAAATAGCAATCAGCCCCAGCATTTT. The V and J genes are TRBV7-3 and TRBJ1-5, with 9 bases aligning to TRBD1. The V and J ends lost 1 base and 0 bases, in that order; junction bases with no gene match: 7. This CDR3 has 18 amino acids. The germline gives CDR1 SGHTA, CDR2 FQGTGA.